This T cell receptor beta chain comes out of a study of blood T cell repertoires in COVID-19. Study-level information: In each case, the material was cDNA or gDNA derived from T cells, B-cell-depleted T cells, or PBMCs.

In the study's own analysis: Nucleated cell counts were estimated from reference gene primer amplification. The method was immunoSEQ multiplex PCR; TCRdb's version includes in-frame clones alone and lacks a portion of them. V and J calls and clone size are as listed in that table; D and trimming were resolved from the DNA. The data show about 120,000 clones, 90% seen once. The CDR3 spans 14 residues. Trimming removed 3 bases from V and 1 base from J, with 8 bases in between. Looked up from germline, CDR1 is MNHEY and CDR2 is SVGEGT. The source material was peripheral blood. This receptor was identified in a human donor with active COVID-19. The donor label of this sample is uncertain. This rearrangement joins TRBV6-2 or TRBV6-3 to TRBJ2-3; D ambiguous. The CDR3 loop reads CASSYPDRTDTQYF. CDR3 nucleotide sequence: TGTGCCAGCAGTTATCCAGATCGCACAGATACGCAGTATTTT.